The 3 T cell receptor beta chains presented below share a single source sample, sequenced in a study of CD4 T cells in relation to SARS-CoV-2 and coronaviruses. Clones were read by immunoSEQ multiplex PCR, and TCRdb kept only the in-frame ones, dropping some. The sample shows about 20,000 clones, roughly 72% of them seen only once. Unexposed donor CD4+ T cells date from about 2011-2019, before the COVID-19 pandemic. After roughly 9 days of culture, CD4+ T cells were isolated. No antigens are known for them. Sample: CD4+ T cells from PBMCs, cultured in vitro. These receptors all come from a human donor in good health.

The V and J genes are TRBV4-3 and TRBJ2-7, with D uncertain. The CDR3 loop spans 14 amino acids. V dropped 5 bases and J dropped 2 bases, with 13 bases sitting between them. Germline V lookup: CDR1 LGHNA, CDR2 YSLEER. The CDR3 spells CASSYNRDTYEQYF. CDR3 DNA sequence: TGCGCCAGCAGCTATAACAGAGACACCTACGAGCAGTACTTC.

J is TRBJ1-4 and V is TRBV3-1 (or the pseudogene TRBV3-2); D unresolved. The CDR3 runs to 15 residues. Germline CDR1 reads LGHDT; CDR2 reads YNNKEL (reference sequence). With 2 bases removed from V and 10 bases from J, the gap between germline ends came to 17 bases. DNA for the CDR3: TGTGCCAGCAGCCAAATGCGGGGAGCCCTAGGAAAACTGTTTTTT. Protein: CASSQMRGALGKLFF.

This clone was seen only once. This chain joins TRBV5-1 and TRBJ2-7; possibly TRBD1 for D (6 bases). Germline CDR1 reads SGHRS; CDR2 reads YFSETQ. The V end lost 6 bases, the J end lost 9 bases, and 13 bases lay between the germline ends. The CDR3 is made up of 11 amino acids. CDR3 in DNA: TGCGCCAGCAACCAAACAGGGTGGCAGTACTTC. Protein sequence: CASNQTGWQYF.